Listed below are T cell receptor beta chains from one sample, sequenced in a study of cytomegalovirus exposure and HLA in healthy donors. Data came from immunoSEQ multiplex PCR; TCRdb stores just in-frame clones and leaves some out. The sample has approximately 170,000 clones; about 77% are singletons. Sequenced input: PBMCs. Every receptor here comes from a man aged 25-45 years in good health and CMV-seropositive. CDR3s include the opening cysteine and the closing phenylalanine or tryptophan. The D gene is left open where the match is weak. Size is omitted from some rows. Given values are once, few, many or a class for expanded clones.

v_gene,d_gene,abundance,j_gene,CDR3nt,CDR3aa
TRBV4-3,NA,once,TRBJ2-4,TGCGCCAGCAGCTCGCAACCGTGGGCCTTGGACATGTACCTAGCCAAAAACATTCAGTACTTC,CASSSQPWALDMYLAKNIQYF
TRBV7-2,TRBD1,NA,TRBJ1-3,TGTGCCAGCAGCACGAGGGGGCTTTGGGACACCATATATTTT,CASSTRGLWDTIYF
TRBV18,TRBD1,NA,TRBJ2-7,TGTGCCAGCTCACCAGGGACAGGGGGGTACGAGCAGTACTTC,CASSPGTGGYEQYF
TRBV28,TRBD1,once,TRBJ1-2,TGTGCCAGCAGTTCCCCCGACAGGGGGTATGGCTACACCTTC,CASSSPDRGYGYTF
TRBV30,TRBD1,NA,TRBJ1-2,TGTGCCTGGAATACAGGGGGCCCTTCGGGCTACACCTTC,CAWNTGGPSGYTF
TRBV15,NA,NA,TRBJ1-1,TGTGCCACGAGCCTCGACAGACTGAACACTGAAGCTTTCTTT,CATSLDRLNTEAFF
TRBV7-9,TRBD2,NA,TRBJ2-7,TGTGCAGAGCAGCTAGCGGGAGGGCCAGGCGAGCAGTACTTC,CAEQLAGGPGEQYF
TRBV7-6,NA,NA,TRBJ2-5,TGTGCCAGCAGCTTAGAGTCGACAGGTGGTAAGACCCAGTACTTC,CASSLESTGGKTQYF
TRBV7-9,TRBD1,NA,TRBJ1-4,TGTGCCAGCAGCTTAGTCGGGGACAGGGTACGGCTGTTTTTT,CASSLVGDRVRLFF
TRBV9,TRBD2,NA,TRBJ2-7,TGTGCCAGCAGCACAGGGACTAGCGGATACTACGAGCAGTACTTC,CASSTGTSGYYEQYF
TRBV7-8,TRBD2,NA,TRBJ2-5,TGTGCCAGCAGCCTCCGACTAGCGGGGGGGTCGGGGGAGACCCAGTACTTC,CASSLRLAGGSGETQYF
TRBV30,TRBD2,NA,TRBJ2-1,TGTGCCTGTTCCCGACTAGCGGGAGCTTATAATGAGCAGTTCTTC,CACSRLAGAYNEQFF
TRBV18,TRBD2,NA,TRBJ2-5,TGTGCCAGCTCCCCTGGGGGGGTCCAAGAGACCCAGTACTTC,CASSPGGVQETQYF
TRBV30,TRBD2,NA,TRBJ2-5,TGTGCCTGGTATAAACCGGGACTAGAAGAGACCCAGTACTTC,CAWYKPGLEETQYF